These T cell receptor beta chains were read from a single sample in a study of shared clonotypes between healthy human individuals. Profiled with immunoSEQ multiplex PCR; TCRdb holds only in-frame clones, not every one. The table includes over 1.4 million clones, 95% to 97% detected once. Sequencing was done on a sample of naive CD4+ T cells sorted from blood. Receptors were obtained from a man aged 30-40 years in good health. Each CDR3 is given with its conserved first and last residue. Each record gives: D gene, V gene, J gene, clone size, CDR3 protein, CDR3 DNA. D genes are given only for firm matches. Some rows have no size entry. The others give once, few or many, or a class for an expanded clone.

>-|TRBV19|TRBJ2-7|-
CASSMGVGRMVSEQYF
TGTGCCAGTAGTATGGGCGTCGGACGGATGGTATCGGAGCAGTACTTC
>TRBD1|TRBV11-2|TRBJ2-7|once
CASSLVPGTGSYEQYF
TGTGCCAGCAGCTTAGTCCCCGGGACAGGGTCCTACGAGCAGTACTTC
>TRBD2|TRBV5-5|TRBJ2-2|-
CASSLVRLAGNRDTGELFF
TGTGCCAGCAGCCTTGTTCGACTAGCGGGAAACCGAGACACCGGGGAGCTGTTTTTT
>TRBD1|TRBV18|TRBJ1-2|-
CASSTRQGVDYGYTF
TGTGCCAGCTCAACACGACAGGGCGTCGACTATGGCTACACCTTC
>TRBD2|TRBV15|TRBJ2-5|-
CATSRFWTSEETQYF
TGTGCCACCAGCAGATTTTGGACTAGCGAGGAGACCCAGTACTTC
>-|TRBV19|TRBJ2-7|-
CASSIGDANYEQYF
TGTGCCAGTAGTATCGGGGACGCAAACTACGAGCAGTACTTC
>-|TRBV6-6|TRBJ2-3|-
CASSSPLTQYF
TGTGCCAGCAGTTCCCCGCTTACGCAGTATTTT
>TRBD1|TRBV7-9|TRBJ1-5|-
CASSLGTGAVYQPQHF
TGTGCCAGCAGCTTAGGTACAGGGGCGGTATATCAGCCCCAGCATTTT
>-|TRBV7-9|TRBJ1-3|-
CASRPLWQGPSGNTIYF
TGTGCCAGCAGACCTCTATGGCAGGGGCCCTCTGGAAACACCATATATTTT
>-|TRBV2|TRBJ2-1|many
CASRWAPDNEQFF
TGTGCCAGCAGGTGGGCCCCGGACAATGAGCAGTTCTTC
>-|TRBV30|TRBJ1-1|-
CASSPGMNTEAFF
TGTGCCTCGAGTCCGGGTATGAACACTGAAGCTTTCTTT
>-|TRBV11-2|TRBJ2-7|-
CASSFTIIGTNEQYF
TGTGCCAGCAGCTTCACAATCATAGGAACTAACGAGCAGTACTTC
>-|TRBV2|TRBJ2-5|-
CASSGGETQYF
TGTGCCAGCAGTGGCGGGGAGACCCAGTACTTC
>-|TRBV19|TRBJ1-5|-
CAGSDTGNQPQHF
TGTGCCGGGTCGGACACGGGTAATCAGCCCCAGCATTTT
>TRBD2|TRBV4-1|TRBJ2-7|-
CASSRGLRGLIQIKTINEQYF
TGCGCCAGCAGCCGAGGCCTTAGGGGACTAATCCAAATTAAGACGATAAACGAGCAGTACTTC
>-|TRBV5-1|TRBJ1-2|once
CASSWGYGYTF
TGTGCCAGCAGCTGGGGATATGGCTACACCTTC
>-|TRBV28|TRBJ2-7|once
CASSLPLYEQYF
TGTGCCAGCAGTTTACCCCTCTACGAGCAGTACTTC
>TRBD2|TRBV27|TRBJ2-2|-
CASSSSGLAGVIGELFF
TGTGCCAGCAGTTCTTCCGGACTAGCGGGAGTTATCGGGGAGCTGTTTTTT
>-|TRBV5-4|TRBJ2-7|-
CASSRGGQGIGEQYF
TGTGCCAGCAGCCGGGGGGGACAGGGAATTGGCGAGCAGTACTTC
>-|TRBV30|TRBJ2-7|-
CAWSPGHHYEQYF
TGTGCCTGGAGCCCGGGACACCACTACGAGCAGTACTTC
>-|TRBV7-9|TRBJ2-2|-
CASSLGGRDTGELFF
TGTGCCAGCAGCTTAGGAGGGAGAGACACCGGGGAGCTGTTTTTT
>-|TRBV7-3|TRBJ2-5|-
CASSLYEGSETQYF
TGTGCCAGCAGCCTATATGAGGGGTCAGAGACCCAGTACTTC
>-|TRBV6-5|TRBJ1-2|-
CASSLGLRDSYYGYTF
TGTGCCAGCAGTTTGGGCCTTCGGGACTCGTACTATGGCTACACCTTC
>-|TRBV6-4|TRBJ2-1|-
CASSDSYRTLYNEQFF
TGTGCCAGCAGTGACTCGTACCGTACCCTCTACAATGAGCAGTTCTTC
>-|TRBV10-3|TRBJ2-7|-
CAISGGSYEQYF
TGTGCCATCAGCGGGGGTTCCTACGAGCAGTACTTC
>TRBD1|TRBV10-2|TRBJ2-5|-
CASSRQGGETQYF
TGCGCCAGCAGTCGACAGGGGGGAGAGACCCAGTACTTC
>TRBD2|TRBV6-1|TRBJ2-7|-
CASSEPGLALYEQYF
TGTGCCAGCAGTGAGCCGGGACTAGCGCTTTACGAGCAGTACTTC
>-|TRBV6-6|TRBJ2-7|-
CASSPRAGSYEQYF
TGTGCCAGCAGCCCCAGGGCGGGATCCTACGAGCAGTACTTC
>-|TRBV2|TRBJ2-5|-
CASSTTARQETQYF
TGTGCCAGCAGCACAACAGCCAGACAAGAGACCCAGTACTTC
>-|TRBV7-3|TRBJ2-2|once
CASSEAVTNTGELFF
TGTGCCAGCAGCGAGGCCGTGACGAACACCGGGGAGCTGTTTTTT
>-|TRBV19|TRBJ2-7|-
CASSTTAQGNEQYF
TGTGCCAGTAGTACGACAGCCCAGGGGAACGAGCAGTACTTC
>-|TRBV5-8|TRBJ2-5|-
CASNSFQGYQETQYF
TGTGCCAGCAACTCCTTCCAGGGTTACCAAGAGACCCAGTACTTC
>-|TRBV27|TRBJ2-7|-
CASSLLGTQDEQYF
TGTGCCAGCAGTTTACTTGGGACACAGGACGAGCAGTACTTC
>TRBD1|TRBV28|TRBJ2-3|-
CASSFSPGTGQSTDTQYF
TGTGCCAGCAGTTTTAGTCCCGGGACAGGACAAAGCACAGATACGCAGTATTTT
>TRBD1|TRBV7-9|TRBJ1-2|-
CASSLADRGIYGYTF
TGTGCCAGCAGCTTAGCCGACAGGGGGATCTATGGCTACACCTTC
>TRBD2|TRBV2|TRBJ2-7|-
CASSEREAYEQYF
TGTGCCAGCAGTGAGCGGGAGGCCTACGAGCAGTACTTC